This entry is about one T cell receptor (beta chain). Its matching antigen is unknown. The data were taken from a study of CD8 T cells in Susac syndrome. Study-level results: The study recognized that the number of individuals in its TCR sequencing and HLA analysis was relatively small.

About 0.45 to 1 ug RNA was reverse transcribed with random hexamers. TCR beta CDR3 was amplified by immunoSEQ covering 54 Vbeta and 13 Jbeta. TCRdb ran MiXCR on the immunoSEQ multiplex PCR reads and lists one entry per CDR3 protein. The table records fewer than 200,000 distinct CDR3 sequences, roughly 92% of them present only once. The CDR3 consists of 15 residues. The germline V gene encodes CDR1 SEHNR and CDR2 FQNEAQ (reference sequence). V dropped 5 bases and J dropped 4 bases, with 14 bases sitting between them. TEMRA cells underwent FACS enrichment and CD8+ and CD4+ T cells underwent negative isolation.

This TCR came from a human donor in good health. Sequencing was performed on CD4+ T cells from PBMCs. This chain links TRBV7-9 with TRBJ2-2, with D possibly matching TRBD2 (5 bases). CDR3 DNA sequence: TGTGCCAGCAGCCAAGGACTGTCGGGCACCGGGGAGCTGTTTTTT. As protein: CASSQGLSGTGELFF.